The present T cell receptor (beta chain) was sequenced within a study of breast tumors, draining lymph nodes, adjacent tissues. This clonotype was observed at least ten times. Its antigen is not known. Looked up from germline, CDR1 is SEHNR and CDR2 is FQNEAQ (reference sequence). The CDR3 has 14 amino acids. V was cut by 1 base and J by 4 bases, with 10 bases left in between. Study outcomes and limitations: Compared with lymph nodes, tumors were less diverse; compared with nontumor tissue, more. Data only fit, rather than demonstrated, lymph node origin of most tumor T cells.

TCRdb independently ran MiXCR on the multiplex PCR reads; one entry per CDR3 protein. The repertoire holds approximately 89,000 distinct CDR3 sequences, over 25% seen once, with roughly 8.1% in the top ten. Samples came from axillary lymph nodes draining the breast cancer. The origin of this receptor is a female donor with breast cancer. Some clones in this sample may be carry-over from other donors' samples. The rearrangement links TRBV7-9 to TRBJ1-2; D may be TRBD1 (5 bases). Sequencing was done on a sample of axillary lymph node tissue. The CDR3 DNA is TGTGCCAGCAGCTTAGGGGCAGGGAGCTATGGCTACACCTTC. Translated: CASSLGAGSYGYTF.